Below, one T cell receptor (beta chain) is given with its context. The data belong to a study of immune characterization of retroperitoneal liposarcoma. This CDR3 spans 15 amino acids. The V and J ends lost 5 bases and 3 bases respectively, with 13 bases between them. TCRdb reprocessed the PCR reads with MiXCR, giving one entry per CDR3 protein. This table has roughly 11,000 distinct CDR3 sequences, about a quarter appearing once. The source is a female donor with retroperitoneal liposarcoma. Sequenced input: tumor tissue. The V gene is TRBV12-3 or TRBV12-4, the J gene TRBJ2-2; D may be TRBD1 (5 bases). CDR3 nucleotide sequence: TGTGCCAGCAGTGGGGCCATCCTACACACCGGGGAGCTGTTTTTT. Amino acids: CASSGAILHTGELFF.